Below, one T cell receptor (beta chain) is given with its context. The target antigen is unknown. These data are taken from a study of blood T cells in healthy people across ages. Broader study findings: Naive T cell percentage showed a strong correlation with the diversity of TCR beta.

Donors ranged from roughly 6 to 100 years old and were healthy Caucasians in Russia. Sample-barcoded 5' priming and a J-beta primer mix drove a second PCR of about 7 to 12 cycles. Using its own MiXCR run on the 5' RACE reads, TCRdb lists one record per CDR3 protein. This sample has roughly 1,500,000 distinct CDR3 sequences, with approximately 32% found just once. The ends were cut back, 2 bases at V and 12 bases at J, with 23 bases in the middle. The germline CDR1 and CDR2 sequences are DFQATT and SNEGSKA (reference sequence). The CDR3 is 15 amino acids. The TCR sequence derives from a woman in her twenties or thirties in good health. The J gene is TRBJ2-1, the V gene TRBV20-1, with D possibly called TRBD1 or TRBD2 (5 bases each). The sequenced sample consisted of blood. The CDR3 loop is CSARPFRGHNGGQFF. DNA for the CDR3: TGCAGTGCTAGACCCTTCCGGGGCCACAATGGTGGGCAGTTCTTC.